The 5 T cell receptor beta chains given below trace back to one sample, sequenced in a study of blood T cell repertoires in COVID-19 (dated by TCRdb to about 2020). Preparation of the library involved the immunoSEQ multiplex PCR assay. TCRdb re-hosts the immuneACCESS table, in-frame sequences only. Its copies lack some clones; in the studies checked, an unresolved V gene accounts for under half of them, and the cause for the rest is not known. The sample profile shows some 65,000 clones; roughly 90% of them were found once. The ten largest account for 0.95% to 1.5% of the sample. Material: peripheral blood. The origin of the receptors is a man between 60 and 70 years old with acute or convalescent COVID-19.

The rearrangement links TRBV5-1 to TRBJ1-2; 8 positions match TRBD1. Germline CDR1 reads SGHRS; CDR2 reads YFSETQ. This CDR3 comprises 15 residues. V was clipped by 3 bases and J by 4 bases; unmatched bases: 8. CDR3 residues: CASSSGDRTVYGYTF. In DNA form, the CDR3 reads TGCGCCAGCAGCTCGGGGGACAGGACCGTCTATGGCTACACCTTC. Filled out from reference TRBV5-1 and TRBJ1-2, the complete variable domain reads KAGVTQTPRYLIKTRGQQVTLSCSPISGHRSVSWYQQTPGQGLQFLFEYFSETQRNKGNFPGRFSGRQFSNSRSEMNVSTLELGDSALYLCASSSGDRTVYGYTFGSGTRLTVV.

The chain is built from TRBV12-5 and TRBJ2-6; TRBD1 matches 9 bases. V lost 2 bases and J lost 0; bases outside the gene matches: 14. This CDR3 is built from 21 residues. CDR1 is LGHNT, CDR2 FRNRAP, per germline. The CDR3 DNA sequence: TGTGCTAGTGGTTTGCTCTCCCCGGGACAGGGAAGCCGCTCTGGGGCCAACGTCCTGACTTTC. It specifies CASGLLSPGQGSRSGANVLTF.

The rearrangement links TRBV6-5 to TRBJ2-7; D not certain. V shed 6 bases and J shed 0 bases, with 9 bases lying between them. CDR1 and CDR2 (germline): MNHEY, SVGAGI. There are 13 residues in the CDR3. The CDR3 spells CASRLVLSYEQYF. Written as DNA, the CDR3 is TGTGCCAGCAGACTCGTCCTCTCCTACGAGCAGTACTTC.

The CDR3 nucleotides read TGTGCCACTCGACAGGGGGCGAAAACTGAAGCTTTCTTT. Translating it yields CATRQGAKTEAFF. The chain joins TRBV19 to TRBJ1-1; 10 bases map to TRBD1. From germline, CDR1 is LNHDA and CDR2 SQIVND (reference sequence). J gave up 5 bases and V 10 bases, and 7 bases lay outside the gene matches. The CDR3 contains 13 residues.

The V call is TRBV7-9, the J call TRBJ1-5; TRBD1 matches at 7 bases. V was pared by 8 bases and J by 0 bases, with 16 bases of the junction left unmatched. The CDR3 runs 18 residues. CDR1 and CDR2 from the germline V gene are SEHNR and FQNEAQ (reference sequence). The CDR3 region is CASSRGDPSGYSNQPQHF. In nucleotides, the CDR3 is TGTGCCAGCTCCAGGGGGGACCCCTCCGGCTATAGCAATCAGCCCCAGCATTTT.